A selection of T cell receptor beta chains follows, all from one sample in a study of cytotoxic CD8 clonotypes in ibrutinib-treated CLL. TCRdb keeps only in-frame clones here, not all; method: immunoSEQ multiplex PCR. The data contain roughly 150,000 clones, approximately 80% of them singletons. The sample here was PBMCs, taken after 12 months of ibrutinib treatment. The receptor source for this set is a human donor with chronic lymphocytic leukemia. Each CDR3 is given with its conserved first and last residue. Each record gives: V gene, CDR3 protein.

>TRBV25-1
CASSGRIDTQYF
>TRBV28
CASSLLWDTGELFF
>TRBV19
CASTSGASDTQYF
>TRBV6-6
CASSAGYEQYF
>TRBV15
CATSRVGGFLGNQETQYF
>TRBV7-3
CASSLTPNSPLHF
>TRBV28
CASTTGSYGYTF
>TRBV11-2
CASSLVGSGRSDTQYF
>TRBV5-6
CASSYKHEQYF
>TRBV11-1
CASSSQLNSGSGELFF
>TRBV7-8
CASSPDRGQNQPQHF
>TRBV19
CASSRQGVGTEAFF
>TRBV11-1
CASSTRLAGNAYEQYF
>TRBV6-5
CASSYSTGTGEQFF
>TRBV7-9
CASSPDSVTDTQYF
>TRBV4-1
CASSQLLGVSNTEAFF
>TRBV27
CASSLRVTGPYNEQFF
>TRBV19
CASSRATGGRNEQFF
>TRBV27
CASREIGTDTQYF
>TRBV2
CASTGGSSPYEQYF
>TRBV19
CASSIAGGINEQFF
>TRBV7-9
CASSLEGARQPQHF
>TRBV11-3
CASSLGLAGSTDTQYF
>TRBV4-3
CASSQASGTAYGYTF